This T cell receptor (beta chain) comes out of a study of blood T cell repertoires in COVID-19. Background on the study: Whether acute or convalescent, the COVID-19 samples came from the United States, Italy and Spain. The analysed material was cDNA or gDNA that came from T cells, B-cell-depleted T cells, or PBMCs.

Germline assignment: CDR1 SGHRS and CDR2 YFSETQ. With 4 bases removed from V and 2 bases from J, the gap between germline ends came to 13 bases. The CDR3 is 16 residues long. In the original analysis: Estimation of nucleated cell counts relied on the amplification of reference gene primers. The data were produced by immunoSEQ multiplex PCR, yet TCRdb's version contains in-frame clones alone and is incomplete. From that table come the V and J calls and clone size; the DNA was used to work out D and trimming. Among around 300,000 clones listed, roughly 80% were seen once. The clonotype originates from a woman aged 45-60 years who had recovered from COVID-19. The sequenced sample consisted of peripheral blood. The J gene is TRBJ2-6, the V gene TRBV5-1; the D gene is possibly TRBD2 (7 bases). CDR3 nucleotides: TGCGCCAGCAGCAATGGGGGGGCCCCTGGGGCCAACGTCCTGACTTTC. Its protein is CASSNGGAPGANVLTF.